The next 11 T cell receptor beta chains were all read from a single sample in a study of response to subunit inactivated influenza vaccine. TCRdb called the RT-PCR reads again in MiXCR, with one record for every CDR3 protein. The repertoire holds roughly 650,000 distinct CDR3 sequences, with around a sixth as singletons. Source: PBMCs from blood, taken 12 days after vaccination. The source is a man aged 45-60 years who received an inactivated influenza vaccine.

This clonotype was found a few times. This CDR3 is CSAGLAGLYEQYF. The CDR3 DNA sequence: TGCAGTGCCGGACTAGCGGGGCTTTACGAGCAGTACTTC. V is TRBV20-1 and J is TRBJ2-7; 12 bases agree with TRBD2. CDR3 length: 13 residues. The trim removed 6 bases at V and 4 bases at J, leaving 4 bases unmatched. Germline lookup yields CDR1 DFQATT and CDR2 SNEGSKA (reference sequence).

V is TRBV7-2 and J is TRBJ2-7, with D possibly TRBD2 on 6 matching bases. Germline V CDR1 and CDR2: SGHTA, FQGNSA. The CDR3 spans 14 residues. With 5 bases removed from V and 2 bases from J, the gap between germline ends came to 13 bases. The CDR3 reads CASSTVEGPYEQYF. As DNA, the CDR3 is TGTGCCAGCAGCACCGTGGAGGGGCCCTACGAGCAGTACTTC. Together with reference TRBV7-2 and TRBJ2-7, the CDR3 gives the full variable domain: GAGVSQSPSNKVTEKGKDVELRCDPISGHTALYWYRQSLGQGLEFLIYFQGNSAPDKSGLPSDRFSAERTGGSVSTLTIQRTQQEDSAVYLCASSTVEGPYEQYFGPGTRLTVT.

As DNA, the CDR3 is TGTGCCAGCAGTAGACCCGGGGGAAGCTCCTACAATGAGCAGTTCTTC. This gives the protein CASSRPGGSSYNEQFF. V and J are TRBV27 and TRBJ2-1; D is possibly TRBD2 (6 bases). Germline V CDR1 and CDR2: MNHEY, SMNVEV (reference sequence). The V and J ends lost 5 bases and 0 bases respectively, with 14 bases between them. CDR3 length: 16 residues.

V is TRBV24-1 and J is TRBJ1-1; maybe TRBD1 (5 bases). V dropped 7 bases and J dropped 7 bases, with 12 bases sitting between them. Germline V lookup: CDR1 KGHDR, CDR2 SFDVKD. This CDR3 spans 12 amino acids. The CDR3 bases are TGTGCCACCAGGGGGGTCGTCGGTGAAGCTTTCTTT. Translating it yields CATRGVVGEAFF.

This clonotype was detected only a few times. This chain connects TRBV28 to TRBJ2-3, with TRBD1 matching 8 bases. The germline gives CDR1 MDHEN, CDR2 SYDVKM. The length of the CDR3 is 19 residues. The ends lost 3 bases at V and 2 bases at J; junction bases unmatched: 16. The CDR3 bases are TGTGCCAGCAGTTTGGTGGGGGCGCAGGGGGCAGTAATCACAGATACGCAGTATTTT. Amino acids: CASSLVGAQGAVITDTQYF.

The gene calls are TRBV30 and TRBJ2-2; no definite D call. Germline CDR1 is GTSNPN and CDR2 is SVGIG (reference sequence). V was trimmed by 8 bases and J by 6 bases, leaving 25 bases between them. CDR3 length equals 16 residues. DNA for the CDR3: TGTGCCCGGCAAGGATCGCCTCTTGGGATCCCCGGGGAGCTGTTTTTT. Translated: CARQGSPLGIPGELFF.

In the case of this clonotype: Just one base apart from a much larger clone, this may be a read error. The genes are TRBV27 and TRBJ2-2; D possibly matches TRBD1 or TRBD2 (6 bases each). There are 15 residues in the CDR3. The germline V gene encodes CDR1 MNHEY and CDR2 SMNVEV (reference sequence). The CDR3 protein is CASRLGGLNTGELSF. The CDR3 nucleotides read TGTGCCAGCAGATTAGGGGGGTTGAACACCGGGGAGCTGTCTTTT.

The V and J genes are TRBV28 and TRBJ2-3, with D possibly matching TRBD2 (5 bases). Looked up from germline, CDR1 is MDHEN and CDR2 is SYDVKM. The CDR3 is made up of 13 amino acids. Deletions cut 6 bases from V and 8 bases from J, with 15 bases between. CDR3 residues: CASSLIRAGTQYF. In DNA form, the CDR3 reads TGTGCCAGCAGCCTTATCCGGGCGGGTACGCAGTATTTT.

This clonotype was counted only a few times. As DNA, the CDR3 is TGTGCCAGCAGCCGTCCTTTCATTGATCCCGGACAGAGCCCCTACGAGCAGTACTTC. This translates into CASSRPFIDPGQSPYEQYF. The V call is TRBV28, the J call TRBJ2-7; tentatively, D is TRBD1 (6 bases). This CDR3 has 19 amino acids. V lost 6 bases and J 2 bases, leaving 29 bases between the germline ends. Germline V gene lookup returns CDR1 MDHEN and CDR2 SYDVKM.

The CDR3 bases are TGTGCCAGCAGCCGCACGGGGGGGGTCGCAGATACGCAGTATTTT. Translating gives CASSRTGGVADTQYF. The chain is built from TRBV21-1 and TRBJ2-3; the tabulated D call, TRBD1, remains unverified against the DNA. TRBV21-1 is a documented pseudogene. There are 15 residues in the CDR3.

The chain has TRBV5-1 and TRBJ2-1; D gene unclear. The germline V gene has CDR1 SGHRS and CDR2 YFSETQ. Trimming took 2 bases from V and 9 from J, leaving 12 bases between them. This CDR3 is 13 amino acids long. CDR3: CASSFSRGSEQFF. CDR3 in DNA: TGCGCCAGCAGCTTTTCCAGAGGTAGTGAGCAGTTCTTC.